The rows below give T cell receptor beta chains drawn from one sample of a study of cytomegalovirus exposure and HLA in healthy donors. Assay used: immunoSEQ multiplex PCR; TCRdb lists only in-frame clones, some missing. Seen here are approximately 160,000 clones, roughly 80% observed once, and the top ten hold roughly 0.69%. Sequenced input: PBMCs. Source of these receptors: a woman aged 18-29 years in good health and CMV-seronegative. CDR3s include the opening cysteine and the closing phenylalanine or tryptophan. D genes are given only for firm matches. Some rows mark clone size as missing; the rest say once, few, many or name a class of expanded clone.

J gene | V gene | D gene | clone size | CDR3 protein | CDR3 DNA
TRBJ2-3 | TRBV9 | TRBD2 | - | CASSVAGGYTDTQYF | TGTGCCAGCAGCGTAGCGGGAGGGTACACAGATACGCAGTATTTT
TRBJ2-7 | TRBV7-2 | - | - | CASSTPSSYEQYF | TGTGCCAGCAGCACCCCGAGCTCCTACGAGCAGTACTTC
TRBJ2-1 | TRBV6-4 | TRBD2 | - | CASSYLAGAGEQFF | TGTGCCAGCAGTTACTTAGCGGGAGCGGGTGAGCAGTTCTTC
TRBJ1-2 | TRBV28 | TRBD1 | - | CASSPDRGFYGYTF | TGTGCCAGCAGCCCGGACAGGGGATTCTATGGCTACACCTTC
TRBJ2-1 | TRBV6-1 | TRBD2 | medium-sized | CASSELAGGYNEQFF | TGTGCCAGCAGTGAACTAGCGGGAGGCTACAATGAGCAGTTCTTC
TRBJ2-7 | TRBV6-5 | - | once | CASGSREPGEQYF | TGTGCCAGCGGGAGTAGGGAGCCGGGGGAGCAGTACTTC
TRBJ2-2 | TRBV7-6 | - | - | CASSPKAAGELFF | TGTGCCAGCAGCCCAAAGGCGGCGGGGGAGCTGTTTTTT
TRBJ1-1 | TRBV27 | - | - | CASSLRDMLTEAFF | TGTGCCAGCAGTTTACGAGACATGCTGACTGAAGCTTTCTTT
TRBJ2-6 | TRBV5-1 | - | - | CASSSVGGGGANVLTF | TGCGCCAGCAGCTCGGTAGGAGGAGGTGGGGCCAACGTCCTGACTTTC
TRBJ1-2 | TRBV6-4 | TRBD1 | - | CASSDSKDRGLVNYGYTF | TGTGCCAGCAGTGACTCGAAGGACAGGGGGTTGGTTAACTATGGCTACACCTTC
TRBJ1-2 | TRBV5-6 | - | - | CASSLDDIRGYTF | TGTGCCAGCAGCTTGGATGATATCAGGGGCTACACCTTC
TRBJ2-1 | TRBV11-3 | - | - | CASSTGEVEQFF | TGTGCCAGCAGTACGGGGGAAGTTGAGCAGTTCTTC
TRBJ2-1 | TRBV4-2 | - | - | CASSPPRGDNEQFF | TGTGCCAGCAGCCCCCCGCGGGGAGACAATGAGCAGTTCTTC
TRBJ1-2 | TRBV27 | - | - | CASRDRKDYGYTF | TGTGCCAGCAGGGACAGAAAGGACTATGGCTACACCTTC
TRBJ1-4 | TRBV9 | - | - | CASSVAGSSNEKLFF | TGTGCCAGCAGCGTAGCGGGGTCGTCTAATGAAAAACTGTTTTTT